The 32 T cell receptor beta chains below all came from one sample that was sequenced in a study of CXCR3-negative and CXCR3-positive naive CD8 T cells. The TRB libraries of cDNA were built by UMI-labeled 5' RACE. TCRdb reprocessed the 5' RACE reads; each CDR3 protein has one entry and no DNA is given. The listing contains about 6,000 distinct CDR3 sequences. The sample consisted of naive CXCR3- CD8+ T cells from blood. As to subset: CD45RO-CCR7+CD27+CD95- naive CD8+ T cells lacking CXCR3 (TNR3-). All receptors derive from a human donor in good health. Some clones in this sample may be carry-over from other donors' samples.

The genes are TRBV7-3 and TRBJ2-3; TCRdb lists TRBD2, though no DNA is available to test this call. CDR1 SGHTA and CDR2 FQGTGA come from the germline V gene. There are 14 residues in the CDR3. CDR3 residues: CASSASGSTDTQYF. Together with reference TRBV7-3 and TRBJ2-3, the CDR3 gives the full variable domain: GAGVSQTPSNKVTEKGKYVELRCDPISGHTALYWYRQSLGQGPEFLIYFQGTGAADDSGLPNDRFFAVRPEGSVSTLKIQRTERGDSAVYLCASSASGSTDTQYFGPGTRLTVL.

The chain is built from TRBV6-4 and TRBJ2-1; as DNA is missing, the TRBD1 call by TCRdb cannot be tested. CDR3 length equals 11 residues. Per the germline V gene, CDR1 is MRHNA and CDR2 is SNTAGT. The CDR3 loop reads CASSLRGEQFF.

V is TRBV7-2 and J is TRBJ2-1; TCRdb calls TRBD2, which cannot be checked without DNA. CDR3 length: 16 residues. In germline, CDR1 is SGHTA, CDR2 FQGNSA. The CDR3 loop is CASSAELAGGVNEQFF.

The chain carries TRBV7-2 and TRBJ2-4; absent DNA, TCRdb's TRBD2 call cannot be checked. Germline CDR1 and CDR2: SGHTA and FQGNSA. The CDR3 length is 12 residues. CDR3 amino acids: CASTGLDGIQYF. The full variable domain, its missing parts supplied by reference TRBV7-2 and TRBJ2-4, is GAGVSQSPSNKVTEKGKDVELRCDPISGHTALYWYRQSLGQGLEFLIYFQGNSAPDKSGLPSDRFSAERTGGSVSTLTIQRTQQEDSAVYLCASTGLDGIQYFGAGTRLSVL.

The genes are TRBV6-5 and TRBJ2-1; TCRdb designates TRBD1, a call that cannot be tested without DNA. The CDR3 is made up of 15 amino acids. Germline loops: CDR1 MNHEY, CDR2 SVGAGI. CDR3 in amino acids: CASTPDRRRRNEQFF.

The genes are TRBV29-1 and TRBJ2-1; with no DNA, the TCRdb D assignment of TRBD1 cannot be verified. CDR1 and CDR2 from the germline V gene are SQVTM and ANQGSEA. This CDR3 has 12 residues. CDR3 loop: CSVDWAGNEQFF.

This clonotype registers medium-sized by frequency. The J gene is TRBJ1-1, the V gene TRBV25-1; TCRdb's D gene call, TRBD1, goes unchecked for lack of DNA. The germline V gene has CDR1 MGHDK and CDR2 SYGVNS. The CDR3 totals 12 residues. This CDR3 is CASRPGDSEAFF.

The chain carries TRBV29-1 and TRBJ2-5; no DNA is available, so the TRBD1 call from TCRdb remains unchecked. This CDR3 spans 15 amino acids. The germline V gene has CDR1 SQVTM and CDR2 ANQGSEA. The CDR3 reads CSVDSDTLTQETQYF. The variable domain in full, with the rest retrieved from reference TRBV29-1 and TRBJ2-5, is SAVISQKPSRDICQRGTSLTIQCQVDSQVTMMFWYRQQPGQSLTLIATANQGSEATYESGFVIDKFPISRPNLTFSTLTVSNMSPEDSSIYLCSVDSDTLTQETQYFGPGTRLLVL.

V and J are TRBV29-1 and TRBJ2-7; TCRdb proposes TRBD2, but this gene call is untestable without DNA. The CDR3 is 17 residues long. Looked up from germline, CDR1 is SQVTM and CDR2 is ANQGSEA. The CDR3: CSVVAPGLAGGPYEQYF.

V usage is TRBV5-1 and J usage is TRBJ2-7; the D call of TRBD1 rests on TCRdb alone, since no DNA is present to check it. This CDR3 is built from 14 residues. The germline gives CDR1 SGHRS, CDR2 YFSETQ. CDR3 protein: CASGQGDQTYEQFF. The full variable domain, in which reference TRBV5-1 and TRBJ2-7 provide the parts outside the CDR3, is KAGVTQTPRYLIKTRGQQVTLSCSPISGHRSVSWYQQTPGQGLQFLFEYFSETQRNKGNFPGRFSGRQFSNSRSEMNVSTLELGDSALYLCASGQGDQTYEQFFGPGTRLTVT.

By frequency, this clonotype registers medium-sized. The chain is built from TRBV6-5 and TRBJ1-1. Germline V gives CDR1 MNHEY, CDR2 SVGAGI. The CDR3 extends over 14 amino acids. The CDR3: CATSLRGMNTEAFF.

Judged by frequency, this clonotype is medium-sized. The chain is built from TRBV7-9 and TRBJ2-1. Germline values: CDR1 SEHNR, CDR2 FQNEAQ (reference sequence). CDR3 size: 12 residues. This chain's CDR3 is CASSLGVNEQFF. Drawing the rest from reference TRBV7-9 and TRBJ2-1, the complete variable domain is DTGVSQNPRHKITKRGQNVTFRCDPISEHNRLYWYRQTLGQGPEFLTYFQNEAQLEKSRLLSDRFSAERPKGSFSTLEIQRTEQGDSAMYLCASSLGVNEQFFGPGTRLTVL.

The V gene is TRBV2, the J gene TRBJ2-5; without DNA, the TCRdb call of TRBD2 cannot be checked. The CDR3 length is 12 residues. Germline V lookup: CDR1 SNHLY, CDR2 FYNNEI. Here the CDR3 reads CASRGLAETQYF.

By frequency, this clonotype registers medium-sized. J is TRBJ2-7 and V is TRBV29-1; TCRdb names TRBD1, which stays unverified in the absence of DNA. From germline, CDR1 is SQVTM and CDR2 ANQGSEA. The CDR3 has 15 amino acids. CDR3 protein: CSVEDRDRHSYEQYF.

The genes are TRBV5-1 and TRBJ2-2; without DNA, the TCRdb call of TRBD2 cannot be checked. Germline V CDR1 and CDR2: SGHRS, YFSETQ. This CDR3 is built from 14 residues. CDR3 region: CASSLGDLPGELFF.

According to its frequency, this clonotype is medium-sized. The V call is TRBV7-2, the J call TRBJ1-1. This CDR3 region has 15 residues. Germline lookup yields CDR1 SGHTA and CDR2 FQGNSA. CDR3 region: CASSSGGDLNTEAFF.

Its frequency marks this clonotype as medium-sized. The chain links TRBV29-1 to TRBJ2-7; TCRdb's D call of TRBD2 is untestable without DNA. The CDR3 covers 12 residues. CDR1 is SQVTM and CDR2 is ANQGSEA in the germline V gene. The CDR3 region is CSVTRDSYEQYF.

CDR3: CASRDRGGETQYF. The chain has TRBV21-1 and TRBJ2-5; absent DNA, TCRdb's TRBD1 call cannot be checked. TRBV21-1 is noted as a pseudogene. This CDR3 region has 13 residues.

This clonotype ranks as medium-sized in terms of frequency. V and J are TRBV11-2 and TRBJ2-3; checking the TCRdb D call of TRBD2 is not possible without DNA. In germline, CDR1 is SGHAT, CDR2 FQNNGV. This CDR3 is 15 amino acids long. CDR3 region: CASSSDLERTDTQYF.

This clonotype is labeled medium-sized based on frequency. The V call is TRBV29-1, the J call TRBJ1-3. Germline V CDR1 and CDR2: SQVTM, ANQGSEA. The CDR3 is made up of 14 amino acids. The CDR3 region is CSVEGTEPGNTIYF. The full variable domain, in which reference TRBV29-1 and TRBJ1-3 provide the parts outside the CDR3, is SAVISQKPSRDICQRGTSLTIQCQVDSQVTMMFWYRQQPGQSLTLIATANQGSEATYESGFVIDKFPISRPNLTFSTLTVSNMSPEDSSIYLCSVEGTEPGNTIYFGEGSWLTVV.

This rearrangement joins TRBV5-1 to TRBJ1-2; TCRdb's D call of TRBD1 is untestable without DNA. In germline, CDR1 is SGHRS, CDR2 YFSETQ. This CDR3 comprises 12 residues. The CDR3 region is CASSGDSDGYTF.

Considering frequency, this clonotype is medium-sized (0.01 to 0.1%). The chain links TRBV29-1 to TRBJ2-2; the D call from TCRdb, TRBD1, cannot be confirmed without DNA. This CDR3 has 12 amino acids. Germline V gene sequence: CDR1 SQVTM, CDR2 ANQGSEA. The CDR3: CSVERGTGELFF.

The chain employs TRBV29-1 and TRBJ2-1; TCRdb picks TRBD1, but there is no DNA to check that call. The CDR3 contains 13 residues. Germline CDR1 SQVTM, CDR2 ANQGSEA. CDR3 residues: CSQVAGSYNEQFF.

The V call is TRBV18, the J call TRBJ2-7. The CDR3 is 11 amino acids. The germline gives CDR1 KGHSH, CDR2 LQKENI. CDR3 residues: CASSQRDEQYF.

The CDR3 sequence is CASRDPNTEAFF. The rearrangement joins TRBV6-2 or TRBV6-3 to TRBJ1-1. Germline V gene data show CDR1 as MNHEY and CDR2 as SVGEGT. The CDR3 is 12 amino acids.

This clonotype registers medium-sized by frequency. The chain recombines TRBV12-3 or TRBV12-4 with TRBJ1-5. This CDR3 region has 15 residues. The CDR3 loop is CASSLDSIGNQPQHF.

Its frequency marks this clonotype as medium-sized. CDR3 residues: CSVVGRGGNTEAFF. The rearrangement uses TRBV29-1 and TRBJ1-1. Germline V gives CDR1 SQVTM, CDR2 ANQGSEA. The CDR3 contains 14 residues.

The genes are TRBV29-1 and TRBJ2-1. This CDR3 contains 11 residues. Germline assignment: CDR1 SQVTM and CDR2 ANQGSEA. The CDR3 here is CSVNPSGEQFF.

This chain uses TRBV4-1 with TRBJ1-1. Germline V gene lookup returns CDR1 MGHRA and CDR2 YSYEKL. This CDR3 comprises 14 residues. CDR3 sequence: CASSQVGEDTEAFF.

This clonotype is medium-sized by frequency. The CDR3 protein is CSARNRSNYGYTF. The V gene is TRBV20-1, the J gene TRBJ1-2. This CDR3 has 13 amino acids. Looked up from germline, CDR1 is DFQATT and CDR2 is SNEGSKA (reference sequence).

This clonotype shows up as medium-sized (0.01 to 0.1%) by frequency. This sequence joins TRBV6-1 and TRBJ1-5; TCRdb indicates TRBD1, and absent DNA this call remains unverified. CDR1 and CDR2 from the germline V gene are MNHNS and SASEGT. This CDR3 has 14 amino acids. CDR3 residues: CASRTDIPNQPQHF.

This clonotype is labeled medium-sized based on frequency. The V call is TRBV29-1, the J call TRBJ2-5. Germline V gene data show CDR1 as SQVTM and CDR2 as ANQGSEA. This CDR3 is built from 13 residues. The CDR3 protein is CSVDAAYQETQYF.